This T cell receptor beta chain was identified during a study of tumor and adjacent non-tumor tissue in lung cancer. Overall study: On average, productive TCRbeta reads reached roughly 4 million per sample. Study-level findings and limits: Normal lung showed higher cumulative top 100 clone frequency than tumor. Compared with tumor, normal lung showed significantly lower TCR diversity.

TCRbeta libraries were built with three rounds of nested PCR, modified from ARM-PCR. In TCRdb, the multiplex PCR reads were re-called with MiXCR into one record per CDR3 protein. The sample contains approximately 79,000 distinct CDR3 sequences, more than 65% of which appear only once. RNA was extracted from bulk tissue without any cell sorting. This non-tumor lung sample came from over 3 cm beyond the tumor edge. J was trimmed by 0 bases and V by 6 bases; bases with no gene match: 10. The CDR3 totals 16 residues. The germline V gene encodes CDR1 SQVTM and CDR2 ANQGSEA. This clonotype was seen a few times. Its antigen is currently unknown.

The TCR sequence derives from a man aged 65-85 years with non-small cell lung cancer. Sequenced input: distant non-tumor lung tissue. The chain joins TRBV29-1 to TRBJ2-3; TRBD2 matches at 9 bases. CDR3 sequence reads: CSVVGISGGSTDTQYF. The CDR3 bases are TGCAGCGTAGTCGGGATTAGCGGGGGTAGCACAGATACGCAGTATTTT.